These T cell receptor beta chains were read from a single sample in a study of cytomegalovirus exposure and HLA in healthy donors. Generated by immunoSEQ multiplex PCR, the TCRdb table keeps only in-frame clones and is missing some. Of approximately 82,000 clones listed, 78% were seen once; the top ten hold 1.6%. The sequenced material came from PBMCs. The receptors here all came from a middle-aged man in good health and CMV-seronegative. Both conserved end residues are part of each CDR3. Each record gives: J gene, clone size, CDR3 length, V gene, D gene, CDR3 protein, CDR3 DNA. The D gene is left open where the match is weak. Clone size is given for some rows only: seen once, a few or many times, or a class if the clone is expanded.

j_gene: TRBJ1-1; abundance: -; len: 14; v_gene: TRBV7-9; d_gene: -; CDR3aa: CASSLEGAATEAFF; CDR3nt: TGTGCCAGCAGCTTAGAAGGGGCTGCCACTGAAGCTTTCTTT
j_gene: TRBJ2-7; abundance: once; len: 19; v_gene: TRBV6-7; d_gene: TRBD2; CDR3aa: CASSYRTLTSGRPGHEQYF; CDR3nt: TGTGCCAGCAGTTATCGCACCCTTACTAGCGGGAGGCCAGGTCACGAGCAGTACTTC
j_gene: TRBJ2-2; abundance: -; len: 14; v_gene: TRBV5-6; d_gene: -; CDR3aa: CASGLGAVTGELFF; CDR3nt: TGTGCCAGCGGCCTGGGGGCAGTCACCGGGGAGCTGTTTTTT
j_gene: TRBJ2-2; abundance: -; len: 14; v_gene: TRBV28; d_gene: TRBD2; CDR3aa: CANFSGRYTGELFF; CDR3nt: TGTGCCAACTTCAGCGGGAGGTACACCGGGGAGCTGTTTTTT
j_gene: TRBJ2-1; abundance: -; len: 15; v_gene: TRBV28; d_gene: TRBD2; CDR3aa: CASNPTGTTNNEQFF; CDR3nt: TGTGCCAGCAACCCGACCGGGACTACCAACAATGAGCAGTTCTTC
j_gene: TRBJ1-5; abundance: -; len: 15; v_gene: TRBV6-6; d_gene: -; CDR3aa: CASSRDRNSNQPQHF; CDR3nt: TGTGCCAGCAGCCGTGACAGAAATAGCAATCAGCCCCAGCATTTT
j_gene: TRBJ2-7; abundance: -; len: 13; v_gene: TRBV27; d_gene: TRBD1; CDR3aa: CASRKPGTAEQYF; CDR3nt: TGTGCCAGCAGAAAACCCGGGACAGCCGAGCAGTACTTC
j_gene: TRBJ1-1; abundance: once; len: 13; v_gene: TRBV29-1; d_gene: TRBD1; CDR3aa: CSVGTDKNTEAFF; CDR3nt: TGCAGCGTCGGGACAGACAAGAACACTGAAGCTTTCTTT
j_gene: TRBJ2-5; abundance: -; len: 19; v_gene: TRBV28; d_gene: TRBD1; CDR3aa: CASSFNGGQDIAFSETQYF; CDR3nt: TGTGCCAGCAGTTTCAATGGAGGACAGGACATCGCATTTTCAGAGACCCAGTACTTC
j_gene: TRBJ2-3; abundance: -; len: 16; v_gene: TRBV18; d_gene: TRBD2; CDR3aa: CASSPNVAGGPDTQYF; CDR3nt: TGTGCCAGCTCACCAAATGTAGCGGGAGGGCCAGATACGCAGTATTTT
j_gene: TRBJ2-4; abundance: -; len: 12; v_gene: TRBV28; d_gene: -; CDR3aa: CASRGDINSQYF; CDR3nt: TGTGCCAGCAGGGGCGACATAAACAGTCAGTACTTC
j_gene: TRBJ2-4; abundance: -; len: 14; v_gene: TRBV7-2; d_gene: TRBD1; CDR3aa: CASRGDRGRQNQYF; CDR3nt: TGTGCCAGCCGTGGCGACAGGGGGCGTCAGAATCAGTACTTC
j_gene: TRBJ2-5; abundance: -; len: 17; v_gene: TRBV25-1; d_gene: TRBD2; CDR3aa: CASSEVLAGGPGETQYF; CDR3nt: TGTGCCAGCAGTGAAGTACTAGCGGGAGGGCCGGGGGAGACCCAGTACTTC
j_gene: TRBJ2-1; abundance: once; len: 16; v_gene: TRBV5-4; d_gene: -; CDR3aa: CASSLGASRTYNEQFF; CDR3nt: TGTGCCAGCAGCCTAGGGGCGTCTAGGACCTACAATGAGCAGTTCTTC
j_gene: TRBJ2-7; abundance: once; len: 14; v_gene: TRBV28; d_gene: TRBD2; CDR3aa: CASSRGGGSYEQYF; CDR3nt: TGTGCCAGCTCCCGCGGGGGAGGGTCCTACGAGCAGTACTTC
j_gene: TRBJ2-7; abundance: -; len: 14; v_gene: TRBV11-2; d_gene: -; CDR3aa: CASSLQGLSYEQYF; CDR3nt: TGTGCCAGCAGCTTGCAGGGCCTCTCCTACGAGCAGTACTTC
j_gene: TRBJ2-3; abundance: -; len: 17; v_gene: TRBV30; d_gene: TRBD2; CDR3aa: CAWSQTAGGPFGGTQYF; CDR3nt: TGTGCCTGGAGTCAAACAGCGGGAGGGCCCTTTGGGGGTACGCAGTATTTT
j_gene: TRBJ2-3; abundance: -; len: 13; v_gene: TRBV4-1; d_gene: -; CDR3aa: CASSQDGTYTQYF; CDR3nt: TGCGCCAGCAGCCAAGATGGGACATATACGCAGTATTTT
j_gene: TRBJ2-1; abundance: -; len: 13; v_gene: TRBV19; d_gene: -; CDR3aa: CASSTVRGNEQFF; CDR3nt: TGTGCCAGTAGTACCGTCCGGGGCAATGAGCAGTTCTTC
j_gene: TRBJ2-3; abundance: few; len: 15; v_gene: TRBV6-4; d_gene: -; CDR3aa: CASSLSDSQTDTQYF; CDR3nt: TGTGCCAGCAGCCTAAGCGACTCGCAAACGGATACGCAGTATTTT
j_gene: TRBJ1-1; abundance: -; len: 13; v_gene: TRBV19; d_gene: -; CDR3aa: CASTREMNTEAFF; CDR3nt: TGTGCCAGTACTCGAGAGATGAACACTGAAGCTTTCTTT
j_gene: TRBJ1-1; abundance: few; len: 13; v_gene: TRBV28; d_gene: TRBD1; CDR3aa: CASSRTGVAEAFF; CDR3nt: TGTGCCAGCAGCAGAACAGGGGTTGCTGAAGCTTTCTTT
j_gene: TRBJ2-3; abundance: -; len: 15; v_gene: TRBV9; d_gene: TRBD2; CDR3aa: CASSVSGWGTDTQYF; CDR3nt: TGTGCCAGCAGCGTTAGCGGGTGGGGCACAGATACGCAGTATTTT
j_gene: TRBJ1-2; abundance: -; len: 14; v_gene: TRBV7-9; d_gene: TRBD1; CDR3aa: CASSSFRGLQGYTF; CDR3nt: TGTGCCAGCAGCTCATTCAGGGGGCTCCAAGGCTACACCTTC
j_gene: TRBJ2-7; abundance: -; len: 15; v_gene: TRBV4-1; d_gene: TRBD1; CDR3aa: CASSLRQGVPYEQYF; CDR3nt: TGCGCCAGCAGCCTCCGACAGGGGGTACCCTACGAGCAGTACTTC
j_gene: TRBJ2-3; abundance: once; len: 16; v_gene: TRBV2; d_gene: -; CDR3aa: CASTQGGHWGTDTQYF; CDR3nt: TGTGCCAGCACCCAAGGGGGTCACTGGGGCACAGATACGCAGTATTTT
j_gene: TRBJ1-4; abundance: -; len: 14; v_gene: TRBV27; d_gene: -; CDR3aa: CASSFRMTSEKLFF; CDR3nt: TGTGCCAGCAGTTTTAGGATGACAAGCGAAAAACTGTTTTTT